This T cell receptor (beta chain) was recorded in a study of cytomegalovirus exposure and HLA in healthy donors. The germline V and J ends were trimmed by 4 bases and 7 bases, with 26 bases remaining between them. Germline loops: CDR1 SGHDT, CDR2 YYEEEE. This CDR3 is built from 17 residues. This clone showed up just a few times. What it binds is not known. The PCR contained 60 Vbeta and 13 Jbeta primers. TCRdb's table, derived via immunoSEQ multiplex PCR, lists solely in-frame clones and lacks some. Altogether 90,000 or so clones are present, roughly 71% being singletons, with the ten largest covering approximately 2.9%. Study outcomes and limitations: Associated with HLA alleles at 0.05 false discovery rate in a later analysis were 15,000 to 20,000 TCR beta sequences. Immune exposure data for these donors was limited to CMV serostatus. Based on reports, TCR beta sequences accurately predicted HLA-A and HLA-B alleles for most subjects.

This sequence originates from a man aged 45-60 years in good health and CMV-seronegative. The sample taken for sequencing was PBMCs. This rearrangement joins TRBV5-6 to TRBJ1-1, with D perhaps TRBD1 (5 bases). The chain's CDR3 is CASSRPLGGDYIREAFF. DNA for the CDR3: TGTGCCAGCAGCCGACCTCTGGGGGGGGACTATATACGTGAAGCTTTCTTT.